The TCR beta chain under discussion was sequenced for a study of cytomegalovirus exposure and HLA in healthy donors. It was with 60 Vbeta and 13 Jbeta primers that the PCR ran. TCRdb keeps only in-frame clones here, not all; method: immunoSEQ multiplex PCR. The table shows approximately 180,000 clones, with approximately 70% occurring only once. Points on this clone: As yet, its antigen is unknown. Compared with germline, one end of the junction differs, possibly owing to a read error.

Findings and limits, study-wide: After further analysis at a later stage, 16,951 TCR beta sequences were associated with HLA alleles at 0.05 false discovery rate.

Sequenced sample: PBMCs. This receptor was identified in a human donor in good health.

The CDR3 DNA is TGTGCCAGCAGCATGAGTAGGGCCGGGAATCAGTCCCAGCATTTT. This translates into CASSMSRAGNQSQHF. The chain recombines TRBV5-6 with TRBJ1-5; no clear D. The CDR3 has 15 amino acids. The germline V gene encodes CDR1 SGHDT and CDR2 YYEEEE.